The present entry profiles one T cell receptor beta chain with its context. This sample is drawn from a study of blood T cell repertoires in COVID-19. Study as a whole: T cells, B-cell-depleted T cells, or PBMCs supplied cDNA or gDNA.

Participants came from roughly 25 US areas, aged roughly 18 to 95 years. The CDR3 is 16 amino acids. Per the authors' pipeline: Estimates of nucleated cell counts were drawn from the amplification of reference gene primers. Generated by immunoSEQ multiplex PCR, the TCRdb table keeps only in-frame clones and is missing some. The V and J calls and the clone size are those of that table, but D and trimming were determined from the DNA. Of under 450,000 clones in the sample, 70% to 90% were seen once. Source material: PBMCs or T cells enriched from blood (not recorded which). The chain carries TRBV21-1 and TRBJ1-1. TRBV21-1 is a listed pseudogene. This TCR derives from a young man who had recovered from COVID-19. The CDR3 nucleotides are TGTGCCAGCACCCCGCGCCGAGGCCTCCTGAACACTGAAGCTTTCTTT. It codes for CASTPRRGLLNTEAFF.